What follows are 5 T cell receptor beta chains derived from one specimen sequenced in a study of blood T cell repertoires in COVID-19. Sequencing was performed with immunoSEQ multiplex PCR; in TCRdb, only in-frame clones are kept and a portion is missing. The table shows about 230,000 clones, with about 84% occurring only once. Sequencing was carried out using peripheral blood. The receptors derive from a woman of 80 years or more with acute or convalescent COVID-19.

This sequence joins TRBV11-2 and TRBJ2-2; 11 bases agree with TRBD2. This CDR3 is built from 17 residues. CDR1 and CDR2 from the germline V gene are SGHAT and FQNNGV. The junction had 8 bases not matched to a gene; V was cut back by 5 bases and J by 3 bases. CDR3 DNA sequence: TGTGCCAGCAGCCGGTTGACTAGCGGGGCCCACACCGGGGAGCTGTTTTTT. This sequence encodes CASSRLTSGAHTGELFF. Full variable domain (outside the CDR3, taken from reference TRBV11-2 and TRBJ2-2): EAGVAQSPRYKIIEKRQSVAFWCNPISGHATLYWYQQILGQGPKLLIQFQNNGVVDDSQLPKDRFSAERLKGVDSTLKIQPAKLEDSAVYLCASSRLTSGAHTGELFFGEGSRLTVL.

The V and J genes are TRBV18 and TRBJ1-5; D remains unclear. The CDR3 loop spans 13 amino acids. With 2 bases removed from V and 7 bases from J, the gap between germline ends came to 9 bases. CDR1 and CDR2 (germline): KGHSH, LQKENI. CDR3 DNA sequence: TGTGCCAGCTCACCAGGAGCGGAACAGCCCCAGCATTTT. Translation: CASSPGAEQPQHF.

The genes are TRBV7-8 and TRBJ2-7; 9 nucleotides line up with TRBD1. The CDR3 spans 18 residues. CDR1 SGHVS and CDR2 FQNEAQ come from the germline V gene. The ends lost 1 base at V and 3 bases at J; junction bases unmatched: 13. The CDR3: CASSLDVTGGAFDYEQYF. The CDR3 DNA follows: TGTGCCAGCAGCTTAGACGTAACAGGGGGCGCGTTTGACTACGAGCAGTACTTC.

The gene calls are TRBV6-5 and TRBJ1-2, with 9 bases fitting TRBD1. V shed 1 base and J 5 bases; nucleotides not matched to a gene: 8. This CDR3 has 16 residues. Looked up from germline, CDR1 is MNHEY and CDR2 is SVGAGI. The CDR3 loop reads CASSYYGSQGAYGYTF. The CDR3 DNA reads TGTGCCAGCAGTTACTATGGGTCACAGGGGGCATATGGCTACACCTTC.

The chain employs TRBV19 and TRBJ2-1; TRBD1 matches at 8 bases. The CDR3 runs 16 residues. The trim removed 3 bases at V and 4 bases at J, leaving 8 bases unmatched. Germline V CDR1 and CDR2: LNHDA, SQIVND (reference sequence). CDR3 sequence: CASSIPRDRLYNEQFF. The CDR3 DNA reads TGTGCCAGTAGTATCCCCCGGGACAGGTTATACAATGAGCAGTTCTTC.